These T cell receptor beta chains were read from a single sample in a study of cytotoxic CD8 clonotypes in ibrutinib-treated CLL. Repertoires were generated with immunoSEQ multiplex PCR, while TCRdb's copy carries only in-frame clones and drops some. The repertoire consists of roughly 150,000 clones, with about 84% occurring once and the leading ten covering about 5%. The material sequenced was PBMCs, taken after 24 months of ibrutinib treatment. These receptors were collected from a human donor with chronic lymphocytic leukemia. Each CDR3 is given with its conserved first and last residue. A D gene is named only where the DNA matches it firmly. Clone size is stated in some rows and not others, as once, few, many or a class when expanded.

v_call	j_call	d_call	clone_size	cdr3_aa	cdr3_nt
TRBV11-2	TRBJ2-5	NA	few	CASSSGETQYF	TGTGCCAGCAGCTCGGGGGAGACCCAGTACTTC
TRBV19	TRBJ1-5	NA	NA	CASSTPEGVSRNQPQHF	TGTGCCAGTAGCACACCAGAAGGGGTTAGCCGCAATCAGCCCCAGCATTTT
TRBV6-4	TRBJ1-1	NA	NA	CASSYDSGVAEAFF	TGTGCCAGCAGTTATGACTCTGGGGTTGCTGAAGCTTTCTTT
TRBV7-2	TRBJ1-5	NA	NA	CASSLQGRNQPQHF	TGTGCCAGCAGCTTACAGGGTCGGAATCAGCCCCAGCATTTT
TRBV6-5	TRBJ1-2	NA	NA	CASSIKLNYGYTF	TGTGCCAGCAGCATTAAGTTAAACTATGGCTACACCTTC
TRBV5-1	TRBJ2-1	TRBD1	few	CASSPGWTGVDNEQFF	TGCGCCAGCAGCCCGGGGTGGACAGGGGTGGACAATGAGCAGTTCTTC
TRBV6-5	TRBJ1-1	TRBD1	NA	CASSYSRDRFTEAFF	TGTGCCAGCAGTTACTCGAGGGACAGGTTCACTGAAGCTTTCTTT
TRBV5-1	TRBJ1-1	TRBD1	NA	CASRRDRGSTEAFF	TGCGCCAGCAGACGGGACAGGGGAAGCACTGAAGCTTTCTTT
TRBV5-6	TRBJ1-5	NA	NA	CASSSAGGGGPQHF	TGTGCCAGCAGCTCCGCCGGTGGGGGGGGGCCCCAGCATTTT
TRBV19	TRBJ1-1	NA	NA	CASNRGGTEAFF	TGTGCCAGTAACCGTGGGGGAACTGAAGCTTTCTTT
TRBV9	TRBJ2-5	TRBD2	once	CASSVGAGGEETQYF	TGTGCCAGCAGCGTAGGGGCGGGAGGGGAGGAGACCCAGTACTTC
TRBV28	TRBJ1-2	NA	NA	CASSSVWNVPTF	TGTGCCAGCAGTTCCGTCTGGAACGTCCCCACCTTC
TRBV15	TRBJ2-3	TRBD2	NA	CATSRDPGLASDTQYF	TGTGCCACCAGCAGGGACCCGGGACTAGCGTCAGATACGCAGTATTTT
TRBV7-8	TRBJ1-1	NA	NA	CASSIQGNTEAFF	TGTGCCAGCAGCATACAGGGGAACACTGAAGCTTTCTTT
TRBV6-1	TRBJ1-2	NA	NA	CASSWGRGDNYGYTF	TGTGCCAGCAGCTGGGGAAGGGGAGATAACTATGGCTACACCTTC
TRBV25-1	TRBJ2-1	TRBD2	NA	CASSDPGGRYNEQFF	TGTGCCAGCAGTGACCCGGGGGGGCGATACAATGAGCAGTTCTTC
TRBV7-3	TRBJ2-1	TRBD1	NA	CASSLLSRGQVPEQFF	TGTGCCAGCAGCTTACTCTCCCGGGGACAGGTCCCGGAGCAGTTCTTC
TRBV5-1	TRBJ1-5	TRBD1	once	CASSPDGTGGNQPQHF	TGCGCCAGCAGCCCTGACGGGACAGGAGGTAATCAGCCCCAGCATTTT
TRBV5-1	TRBJ2-5	NA	NA	CASSLVAASQETQYF	TGCGCCAGCAGCTTGGTAGCGGCTTCCCAAGAGACCCAGTACTTC
TRBV5-1	TRBJ1-1	TRBD1	NA	CASSSSPGQGGTEAFF	TGCGCCAGCAGCTCGTCCCCGGGACAGGGTGGCACTGAAGCTTTCTTT
TRBV7-8	TRBJ2-5	NA	NA	CASSLWGDSRETQYF	TGTGCCAGCAGCTTATGGGGGGACAGTCGGGAGACCCAGTACTTC
TRBV6-6	TRBJ1-1	TRBD1	NA	CASSDRDRGNTEAFF	TGTGCCAGCAGTGACCGGGACAGGGGGAACACTGAAGCTTTCTTT
TRBV30	TRBJ2-5	NA	NA	CAWSSGPTRYYQETQYF	TGTGCCTGGAGTAGCGGCCCGACTAGATACTACCAAGAGACCCAGTACTTC